The TCR beta chain under discussion was sequenced for a study of cytomegalovirus exposure and HLA in healthy donors. Study outcomes and limitations: Three chains linked to CMV were shown in vitro to be specific for CMV antigens.

As regards this clone: Its antigen is undetermined.

PCR used 60 Vbeta primers and 13 Jbeta primers. Profiling relied on immunoSEQ multiplex PCR, and the TCRdb table lists in-frame clones only, not all of them. The sample holds some 130,000 clones, 70% to 80% seen once. This cohort consisted of healthy bone marrow donors. Trimming pared 3 bases from V and 1 base from J, leaving 12 bases between. The CDR3 spans 15 residues. Germline CDR1 LNHDA, CDR2 SQIVND (reference sequence). The sample taken for sequencing was PBMCs. V and J are TRBV19 and TRBJ1-1; D may be TRBD1 (6 bases). The source of this sequence is a female donor in good health and CMV-seronegative. This CDR3 is CASSIAWTENTEAFF. CDR3 DNA sequence: TGTGCCAGTAGTATCGCGTGGACAGAGAACACTGAAGCTTTCTTT.